This T cell receptor (beta chain) comes out of a study of technical replicates of blood from a handful of donors. TCRdb keeps only in-frame clones here, not all; method: immunoSEQ multiplex PCR. Among roughly 69,000 clones listed, 85% to 90% were seen once. In this sample, this clone turned up once. Trimming pared 3 bases from V and 4 bases from J, leaving 13 bases between. The CDR3 runs to 15 residues. Sequenced sample: PBMCs. This chain connects TRBV23-1 to TRBJ1-3, with TRBD1 as a possible D gene (5 bases). TRBV23-1 is noted as an ORF with a role that remains uncertain. The TCR originated in a human donor in good health. Some clones in this sample may be carry-over from other donors' samples. The CDR3 spells CASSQERGSGNTIYF. As DNA, the CDR3 is TGCGCCAGCAGTCAGGAAAGGGGCTCGGGAAACACCATATATTTT.